Below are 32 T cell receptor beta chains sequenced from a single sample in a study of response to subunit inactivated influenza vaccine. From the RT-PCR reads, TCRdb called clonotypes with MiXCR, one entry per CDR3 protein. The profile shows hundreds of thousands of distinct CDR3 sequences, 12% of them singletons. The input for sequencing was PBMCs from blood, taken on the day of vaccination. Every receptor here comes from a middle-aged man who received an inactivated influenza vaccine.

This clonotype was observed a handful of times. This sequence joins TRBV27 and TRBJ2-1, with 14 nucleotides matching TRBD2. CDR3 length: 16 residues. V lost 6 bases and J lost 8; bases outside the gene matches: 9. Per germline, CDR1 MNHEY and CDR2 SMNVEV (reference sequence). CDR3 amino acids: CASSQTSGRGGYEQFF. The DNA of the CDR3 is TGTGCCAGCAGCCAGACTAGCGGGAGGGGGGGCTATGAGCAGTTCTTC.

This clonotype was observed a handful of times. The genes are TRBV2 and TRBJ2-1, with TRBD1 as a possible D gene (5 bases). V gave up 5 bases and J gave up 9 bases, with 11 bases separating them. This CDR3 is 12 amino acids long. Germline values: CDR1 SNHLY, CDR2 FYNNEI. The CDR3 here is CASSNQGPEQFF. The CDR3 DNA reads as TGTGCCAGCAGTAATCAGGGTCCTGAGCAGTTCTTC.

This clonotype qualifies as medium-sized (0.01 to 0.1%). The chain is built from TRBV4-2 and TRBJ2-7; no clear D. This CDR3 contains 14 residues. V dropped 0 bases and J dropped 2 bases, with 8 bases sitting between them. Per germline, CDR1 LGHNA and CDR2 YNFKEQ. The CDR3 nucleotides are TGTGCCAGCAGCCAAGACTCCGGAACCTACGAGCAGTACTTC. Translated: CASSQDSGTYEQYF.

This chain links TRBV4-1 with TRBJ1-1; TRBD1 matches 7 bases. Germline V gene data show CDR1 as MGHRA and CDR2 as YSYEKL. The CDR3 has 13 residues. V was pared by 4 bases and J by 7 bases, with 6 bases of the junction left unmatched. In nucleotides, the CDR3 is TGCGCCAGCAGCCCCGGGACAGACTATGAAGCTTTCTTT. Translation: CASSPGTDYEAFF.

This clonotype was observed a few times. V and J are TRBV29-1 and TRBJ1-2; the D gene is possibly TRBD1 (6 bases). Trimming took off 7 bases at V and 3 bases at J, with 12 bases between the two ends. Germline values: CDR1 SQVTM, CDR2 ANQGSEA. The CDR3 runs to 12 residues. CDR3 region: CSASGTHYGYTF. The CDR3 DNA is TGCAGCGCCAGCGGGACACACTATGGCTACACCTTC.

There are a few counts of this clonotype. The genes are TRBV19 and TRBJ2-2; D uncertain. Germline CDR1 and CDR2: LNHDA and SQIVND (reference sequence). Trimming took off 3 bases at V and 1 base at J, with 12 bases between the two ends. CDR3 length: 16 amino acids. CDR3 sequence (DNA): TGTGCCAGTAGTATGGGTGGCGGCAGGAACACCGGGGAGCTGTTTTTT. Translation gives CASSMGGGRNTGELFF.

This clonotype was counted ten times or more. The chain combines TRBV15 with TRBJ2-7; 9 nucleotides match TRBD2. The V segment lost 1 base and the J segment 6 bases; nucleotides outside the gene matches: 7. The CDR3 is 15 amino acids. CDR1 and CDR2 from the germline V gene are LNHNV and YYDKDF (reference sequence). Here the CDR3 reads CATSRGAGGPFEQYF. The CDR3 DNA is TGTGCCACCAGCAGAGGCGCGGGAGGGCCATTCGAGCAGTACTTC.

This clonotype was counted only a few times. This chain links TRBV12-3 or TRBV12-4 with TRBJ2-3; TRBD2 matches 14 bases. This CDR3 spans 18 amino acids. V gave up 6 bases and J gave up 2 bases; unmatched junction bases: 10. For the CDR3, the DNA is TGTGCCAGCAGGGCCCCCGGGACTAGCGGGGGCAACACAGATACGCAGTATTTT. Protein: CASRAPGTSGGNTDTQYF.

This clonotype showed up just a few times. The J gene is TRBJ2-2, the V gene TRBV4-2, with 10 bases lining up with TRBD1. CDR1 is LGHNA and CDR2 is YNFKEQ in the germline V gene. This CDR3 is 20 amino acids long. V lost 4 bases to trimming and J lost 5 bases; unmatched junction nucleotides: 19. CDR3 sequence (DNA): TGTGCCAGCAGCCTTCAGTCCGGGACAGGGGCAGTAGGGTGGACCGGGGAGCTGTTTTTT. It translates to CASSLQSGTGAVGWTGELFF.

This clonotype was found many times. This chain links TRBV7-2 with TRBJ2-2; weak D call: TRBD1 (5 bases). Germline V CDR1 and CDR2: SGHTA, FQGNSA. Trimming cost V 5 bases and J 1 base, with 14 bases left between them. CDR3 size: 16 residues. CDR3 sequence: CASSRNSGQNTGELFF. As DNA, the CDR3 is TGTGCCAGCAGCCGAAACTCTGGACAGAACACCGGGGAGCTGTTTTTT.

This clonotype turned up a few times. The chain recombines TRBV3-1 with TRBJ2-5; no clear D gene. Trimming shortened V by 8 bases and J by 7 bases, and 17 bases separated the two germline ends. CDR1 and CDR2 (germline): LGHDT, YNNKEL (reference sequence). There are 13 residues in the CDR3. For the CDR3, the DNA is TGTGCCAGCGTGTCTAGTCGTTCCGGGACCCAGTACTTC. This encodes CASVSSRSGTQYF.

J is TRBJ2-2 and V is TRBV3-1, with D maybe TRBD2 (6 bases). Trimming shortened V by 8 bases and J by 4 bases, and 14 bases separated the two germline ends. Germline loops: CDR1 LGHDT, CDR2 YNNKEL (reference sequence). The CDR3 is 14 residues long. The CDR3 coding sequence is TGTGCCAGCCTCCAGCGGGCAGGCACCGGGGAGCTGTTTTTT. Amino acids: CASLQRAGTGELFF.

This clonotype was counted at least ten times. Here the CDR3 reads CASSLMGTRQETQYF. Written as DNA, the CDR3 is TGCGCCAGCAGCTTGATGGGGACACGTCAAGAGACCCAGTACTTC. The chain employs TRBV5-1 and TRBJ2-5; the D gene is possibly TRBD1 (6 bases). Germline lookup yields CDR1 SGHRS and CDR2 YFSETQ. The V end lost 1 base, the J end lost 2 bases, and 12 bases lay between the germline ends. The CDR3 has 15 amino acids.

This chain links TRBV12-3 or TRBV12-4 with TRBJ2-7, with D perhaps TRBD1 (5 bases). The CDR3 extends over 12 amino acids. The germline V and J ends were trimmed by 3 bases and 5 bases, with 8 bases remaining between them. CDR3 loop: CASSFIRDEQYF. DNA for the CDR3: TGTGCCAGCAGTTTTATCAGGGACGAGCAGTACTTC.

This chain uses TRBV5-1 with TRBJ2-6, with unresolved D. V was clipped by 4 bases and J by 2 bases, with 13 bases between them. CDR3 length equals 16 residues. From germline, CDR1 is SGHRS and CDR2 YFSETQ. CDR3 amino acids: CASSEFASAGANVLTF. The DNA of the CDR3 is TGCGCCAGCAGCGAATTTGCTTCGGCTGGGGCCAACGTCCTGACTTTC.

This clonotype was picked up many times. The genes are TRBV29-1 and TRBJ2-7; the D is unclear. Looked up from germline, CDR1 is SQVTM and CDR2 is ANQGSEA. Trimming cost V 6 bases and J 0 bases, with 6 bases left between them. The CDR3 extends over 11 amino acids. The CDR3 sequence: CSVLSSYEQYF. In nucleotides, the CDR3 is TGCAGCGTCCTGAGCTCCTACGAGCAGTACTTC.

This clonotype has at least ten counts. The chain joins TRBV12-3 or TRBV12-4 to TRBJ2-7; D possibly corresponds to TRBD1 (5 bases). The CDR3 spans 13 residues. Trimming removed 5 bases at V and 2 bases at J, with 10 bases between. CDR3 in DNA: TGTGCCAGCAGTAAGGACACTACCTACGAGCAGTACTTC. It codes for CASSKDTTYEQYF.

The V and J genes are TRBV9 and TRBJ2-3, with a weak D call TRBD2 (5 bases). V lost 0 bases and J 5 bases, leaving 22 bases between the germline ends. The CDR3 runs 18 residues. Germline values: CDR1 SGDLS, CDR2 YYNGEE. In DNA form, the CDR3 reads TGTGCCAGCAGCGTAGGGATGCGCGGCGGGCTCGCTCAAGATACGCAGTATTTT. This gives the protein CASSVGMRGGLAQDTQYF.

The chain combines TRBV6-2 or TRBV6-3 with TRBJ2-1; 10 bases are shared with TRBD2. CDR1 MNHEY and CDR2 SVGEGT come from the germline V gene. J gave up 3 bases and V 6 bases, and 5 bases lay outside the gene matches. CDR3 length: 15 amino acids. CDR3 in DNA: TGTGCCAGCAGCATCCTAGCGGGGGACTACAATGAGCAGTTCTTC. Its translation: CASSILAGDYNEQFF.

V gene TRBV6-2 or TRBV6-3 combines with J gene TRBJ1-1; no definite D call. Trimming pared 3 bases from V and 0 bases from J, leaving 11 bases between. This CDR3 comprises 15 residues. Per the germline V gene, CDR1 is MNHEY and CDR2 is SVGEGT. CDR3 loop: CASSYGIGLNTEAFF. Written as DNA, the CDR3 is TGTGCCAGCAGTTATGGTATCGGGCTGAACACTGAAGCTTTCTTT.

The chain is built from TRBV3-1 and TRBJ1-5, with D possibly being TRBD1 (5 bases). Germline assignment: CDR1 LGHDT and CDR2 YNNKEL (reference sequence). V was trimmed by 0 bases and J by 3 bases, leaving 9 bases between them. The CDR3 has 15 residues. In DNA, the CDR3 is TGTGCCAGCAGCCAAGAGGGCAGGGCCAATCAGCCCCAGCATTTT. Protein sequence: CASSQEGRANQPQHF.

The V call is TRBV4-2, the J call TRBJ1-1, with D perhaps TRBD1 (6 bases). The CDR3 consists of 15 residues. The ends were cut back, 0 bases at V and 1 base at J, with 9 bases in the middle. Germline V gene lookup returns CDR1 LGHNA and CDR2 YNFKEQ. This CDR3 reads CASSQEGARNTEAFF. DNA of the CDR3: TGTGCCAGCAGCCAAGAGGGGGCAAGGAACACTGAAGCTTTCTTT.

This clonotype occurred a few times. The chain uses TRBV7-2 and TRBJ2-7; D remains unclear. Germline CDR1 and CDR2: SGHTA and FQGNSA. The V gene lost 1 base and the J gene lost 0 bases, with 10 bases spanning the gap. The length of the CDR3 is 15 residues. In nucleotides, the CDR3 is TGTGCCAGCAGCTTAGGGGTACAGCTCTCCTACGAGCAGTACTTC. It translates to CASSLGVQLSYEQYF.

This clonotype was seen only a few times. The chain employs TRBV7-9 and TRBJ2-3; TRBD1 might be the D (6 bases). This CDR3 has 17 residues. V lost 2 bases and J 4 bases, leaving 19 bases between the germline ends. CDR1 and CDR2 (germline): SEHNR, FQNEAQ (reference sequence). The CDR3: CASSLSRLGGAPDTQYF. CDR3 in DNA: TGTGCCAGCAGCTTATCACGGTTAGGGGGAGCCCCAGATACGCAGTATTTT.

Ten or more counts support this clonotype. This rearrangement joins TRBV4-1 to TRBJ2-2, with TRBD2 as a possible D gene (5 bases). The germline gives CDR1 MGHRA, CDR2 YSYEKL. There are 17 residues in the CDR3. Trimming took off 3 bases at V and 1 base at J, with 15 bases between the two ends. DNA of the CDR3: TGCGCCAGCAGCCATGCTTTGAGGAGGAAGAACACCGGGGAGCTGTTTTTT. Translation: CASSHALRRKNTGELFF.

The rearrangement links TRBV20-1 to TRBJ2-5, with a weak D call TRBD2 (6 bases). Germline loops: CDR1 DFQATT, CDR2 SNEGSKA (reference sequence). The CDR3 consists of 13 residues. With 1 base removed from V and 3 bases from J, the gap between germline ends came to 9 bases. In DNA, the CDR3 is TGCAGTGCTAGAGCCTGGGGGGAAGAGACCCAGTACTTC. Amino acids: CSARAWGEETQYF.

This clonotype appeared a few times. The gene calls are TRBV4-1 and TRBJ1-1; D possibly corresponds to TRBD1 (6 bases). Germline V gives CDR1 MGHRA, CDR2 YSYEKL. Trimming stripped 1 base from V and 0 bases from J, with 12 bases between. The CDR3 runs 16 residues. The CDR3 nucleotides read TGCGCCAGCAGCCAAGGACAGGAACGGATGAACACTGAAGCTTTCTTT. This codes for CASSQGQERMNTEAFF.

This clonotype was seen a few times. V is TRBV28 and J is TRBJ1-3; TRBD1 might be the D (5 bases). CDR1 and CDR2 from the germline V gene are MDHEN and SYDVKM. V shed 1 base and J shed 0 bases, with 10 bases lying between them. The CDR3 has 16 residues. The CDR3, as DNA: TGTGCCAGCAGTTTATTAGGGACCAGCTCTGGAAACACCATATATTTT. This translates into CASSLLGTSSGNTIYF. Variable domain in full (rest from reference TRBV28 and TRBJ1-3): DVKVTQSSRYLVKRTGEKVFLECVQDMDHENMFWYRQDPGLGLRLIYFSYDVKMKEKGDIPEGYSVSREKKERFSLILESASTNQTSMYLCASSLLGTSSGNTIYFGEGSWLTVV.

There are a few counts of this clonotype. This chain connects TRBV5-1 to TRBJ2-7; 9 bases agree with TRBD1. Germline loops: CDR1 SGHRS, CDR2 YFSETQ. The CDR3 contains 15 residues. V shed 4 bases and J 6 bases; nucleotides not matched to a gene: 11. The CDR3 loop is CASSVLQGAAGEQYF. The CDR3 DNA follows: TGCGCCAGCAGCGTCCTACAGGGGGCCGCTGGCGAGCAGTACTTC.

The chain has TRBV5-1 and TRBJ2-3, with D perhaps matching TRBD2 (6 bases). This CDR3 contains 12 residues. The V gene lost 4 bases and the J gene lost 6 bases, with 9 bases spanning the gap. CDR1 SGHRS and CDR2 YFSETQ come from the germline V gene. The CDR3: CASSNGGDTQYF. The CDR3 DNA is TGCGCCAGCAGCAATGGAGGGGATACGCAGTATTTT.

The table lists this clonotype with a few counts. The chain links TRBV4-1 to TRBJ1-5; D unresolved. Per germline, CDR1 MGHRA and CDR2 YSYEKL. The CDR3 totals 16 residues. Trimming removed 0 bases from V and 0 bases from J, with 9 bases in between. CDR3 sequence (DNA): TGCGCCAGCAGCCAAGATAGGCCGATTAGCAATCAGCCCCAGCATTTT. It specifies CASSQDRPISNQPQHF.

This clonotype was counted only a few times. The CDR3 sequence is CSVERRGGIPYNEQFF. CDR3 sequence (DNA): TGCAGCGTTGAACGGCGAGGGGGTATCCCCTACAATGAGCAGTTCTTC. This chain uses TRBV29-1 with TRBJ2-1; possible D gene TRBD1, 6 bases. The germline gives CDR1 SQVTM, CDR2 ANQGSEA. This CDR3 has 16 residues. Trimming removed 2 bases from V and 2 bases from J, with 16 bases in between.